This TCR beta chain was retrieved from a study of T-cell reconstitution after alpha-beta-depleted transplantation in children. Germline V gene sequence: CDR1 SGHTA, CDR2 FQGNSA. CDR3 size: 15 residues. The trim removed 4 bases at V and 1 base at J, leaving 4 bases unmatched. The table lists this clonotype with many counts. The TCRbeta library was prepared with unique molecular identifiers. TCRdb redid the calling of the PCR reads with MiXCR, one entry per CDR3 protein. Among approximately 200,000 distinct CDR3 sequences listed, 14% to 15% were seen once. This sequence joins TRBV7-2 and TRBJ2-7; the match to TRBD2 covers 10 bases. The origin of this receptor is a human donor who donated a stem cell graft to a child with acute lymphoblastic leukemia. This specimen consisted of PBMCs from the stem cell graft donor, obtained from the stem cell graft. CDR3 residues: CASSSSGSISYEQYF. The DNA of the CDR3 is TGTGCCAGCAGCTCTAGCGGGAGTATTTCCTACGAGCAGTACTTC.